The next 30 T cell receptor beta chains were all read from a single sample in a study of PD-L1 blockade in urothelial cancer. The data were produced by immunoSEQ multiplex PCR, yet TCRdb's version contains in-frame clones alone and is incomplete. The sample contains tens of thousands of clones, approximately 88% of which appear only once. Time point of the sample: pretreatment peripheral blood. The sample consisted of PBMCs, taken around atezolizumab (anti-PD-L1) treatment. These receptors all come from an older woman with urothelial cancer.

The CDR3: CASSPGQGVQETQYF. The CDR3 DNA reads TGTGCCAGCTCACCCGGACAGGGCGTCCAAGAGACCCAGTACTTC. The chain employs TRBV18 and TRBJ2-5, with 8 positions matching TRBD1. Per germline, CDR1 KGHSH and CDR2 LQKENI. The V gene end was trimmed by 3 bases and the J gene end by 1 base; junction bases not matched to a gene: 4. The CDR3 runs 15 residues.

The J gene is TRBJ1-2, the V gene TRBV5-4; the match to TRBD1 covers 7 bases. V lost 3 bases, J lost 2 bases, and 4 bases stayed unmatched. Germline assignment: CDR1 SGHNT and CDR2 YYREEE (reference sequence). This CDR3 region has 14 residues. CDR3 amino acids: CASSSGTVNYGYTF. CDR3 coding DNA: TGTGCCAGCAGCTCGGGGACAGTAAACTATGGCTACACCTTC.

There are a few counts of this clone. This chain connects TRBV28 to TRBJ2-1, with 12 bases aligning to TRBD1. Looked up from germline, CDR1 is MDHEN and CDR2 is SYDVKM. The ends lost 3 bases at V and 6 bases at J; junction bases unmatched: 3. The length of the CDR3 is 15 residues. The CDR3 region is CASSLVGQGANEQFF. As DNA, the CDR3 is TGTGCCAGCAGTTTGGTGGGACAGGGGGCCAATGAGCAGTTCTTC. The variable domain in full, with the rest retrieved from reference TRBV28 and TRBJ2-1, is DVKVTQSSRYLVKRTGEKVFLECVQDMDHENMFWYRQDPGLGLRLIYFSYDVKMKEKGDIPEGYSVSREKKERFSLILESASTNQTSMYLCASSLVGQGANEQFFGPGTRLTVL.

This chain uses TRBV9 with TRBJ2-4, with D perhaps matching TRBD1 (6 bases). CDR3 length equals 16 residues. Germline-derived CDR1 and CDR2 are SGDLS and YYNGEE. V lost 1 base to trimming and J lost 0 bases, with 11 bases between them. CDR3 region: CASSVTTGTAKNIQYF. DNA of the CDR3: TGTGCCAGCAGCGTAACAACAGGGACAGCCAAAAACATTCAGTACTTC.

This chain connects TRBV6-5 to TRBJ2-4; D may be TRBD1 (6 bases). Germline lookup yields CDR1 MNHEY and CDR2 SVGAGI. V was shortened by 5 bases and J by 6 bases, with 14 bases between the two germline ends. The CDR3 length is 14 residues. The CDR3 here is CASSPPGTTNIQYF. In nucleotides, the CDR3 is TGTGCCAGCAGTCCACCCGGGACAACAAACATTCAGTACTTC.

This chain connects TRBV19 to TRBJ1-1; tentative D call: TRBD1 (6 bases). Per germline, CDR1 LNHDA and CDR2 SQIVND (reference sequence). Trimming left V 6 bases short and J 4 bases short, with 9 bases between. CDR3 length: 12 residues. The CDR3: CASRPGATEAFF. In DNA form, the CDR3 reads TGTGCCAGTAGACCAGGGGCCACTGAAGCTTTCTTT.

The chain uses TRBV10-3 and TRBJ2-7, with a tentative D call TRBD2 (5 bases). The V end was cut by 3 bases, the J end by 3 bases, with 12 bases between. Germline assignment: CDR1 ENHRY and CDR2 SYGVKD. The CDR3 has 14 residues. As DNA, the CDR3 is TGTGCCATCAGTGATAGCTCGGGGATCTACGAGCAGTACTTC. Translated, it gives CAISDSSGIYEQYF.

The J gene is TRBJ1-3, the V gene TRBV5-4; D remains ambiguous. Germline lookup yields CDR1 SGHNT and CDR2 YYREEE (reference sequence). CDR3 size: 13 residues. Trimming removed 4 bases from V and 3 bases from J, with 8 bases in between. CDR3 DNA sequence: TGTGCCAGCAGCCGGGTCGGTGGAAACACCATATATTTT. Residues: CASSRVGGNTIYF.

The gene calls are TRBV27 and TRBJ1-5; D remains ambiguous. CDR1 is MNHEY, CDR2 SMNVEV, per germline (reference sequence). The V end was cut by 3 bases, the J end by 0 bases, with 3 bases between. This CDR3 spans 13 amino acids. CDR3 sequence (DNA): TGTGCCAGCAGTTTCTATAGCAATCAGCCCCAGCATTTT. Residues: CASSFYSNQPQHF.

The V gene is TRBV18, the J gene TRBJ1-2; no firm D call. V shed 0 bases and J shed 10 bases, with 12 bases lying between them. Germline V lookup: CDR1 KGHSH, CDR2 LQKENI. CDR3 length: 13 amino acids. CDR3 nucleotides: TGTGCCAGCTCACCACCGAGGATGACCTCCTACACCTTC. Protein sequence: CASSPPRMTSYTF.

The CDR3 DNA reads as TGTGCCAGCAGATACTCCCTCGGACTGAAAACCTACGAGCAGTACTTC. This gives the protein CASRYSLGLKTYEQYF. The gene calls are TRBV27 and TRBJ2-7, with D possibly TRBD2 on 5 matching bases. V was shortened by 6 bases and J by 2 bases, with 20 bases between the two germline ends. The CDR3 is 16 residues long. Germline V gives CDR1 MNHEY, CDR2 SMNVEV (reference sequence).

The chain recombines TRBV4-2 with TRBJ2-5, with 12 bases lining up with TRBD2. The germline gives CDR1 LGHNA, CDR2 YNFKEQ. The CDR3 covers 19 residues. V gave up 0 bases and J gave up 1 base; unmatched junction bases: 9. The CDR3, as DNA: TGTGCCAGCAGCCAAGAGACTAGCGGGGGATACGGGTCCCAAGAGACCCAGTACTTC. Amino acids: CASSQETSGGYGSQETQYF.

The chain combines TRBV29-1 with TRBJ1-2, with a tentative D call TRBD1 (6 bases). Deletions cut 6 bases from V and 6 bases from J, with 14 bases between. The CDR3 is made up of 12 amino acids. From germline, CDR1 is SQVTM and CDR2 ANQGSEA. The CDR3 here is CSVMTGTHGYTF. The CDR3 bases are TGCAGCGTCATGACAGGAACGCATGGCTACACCTTC.

The sample holds a few counts of this clone. The chain uses TRBV30 and TRBJ1-1; no definite D call. Germline CDR1 GTSNPN, CDR2 SVGIG (reference sequence). This CDR3 contains 11 residues. As DNA, the CDR3 is TGTGCATGGCCCCGGAACACTGAAGCTTTCTTT. Translated, it gives CAWPRNTEAFF. Full variable domain (missing parts from reference TRBV30 and TRBJ1-1): SQTIHQWPATLVQPVGSPLSLECTVEGTSNPNLYWYRQAAGRGLQLLFYSVGIGQISSEVPQNLSASRPQDRQFILSSKKLLLSDSGFYLCAWPRNTEAFFGQGTRLTVV.

The count of this clone is one. This chain uses TRBV7-9 with TRBJ1-4, with D uncertain. Germline values: CDR1 SEHNR, CDR2 FQNEAQ (reference sequence). Trimming left V 1 base short and J 0 bases short, with 9 bases between. The CDR3 loop spans 16 amino acids. Here the CDR3 reads CASSLVFGATNEKLFF. The CDR3 bases are TGTGCCAGCAGCTTAGTTTTCGGGGCAACTAATGAAAAACTGTTTTTT.

This sequence joins TRBV7-2 and TRBJ2-2; D is perhaps TRBD1 (5 bases). V was cut by 2 bases and J by 4 bases, with 8 bases left in between. This CDR3 spans 14 amino acids. From germline, CDR1 is SGHTA and CDR2 FQGNSA. CDR3 bases: TGTGCCAGCAGCTTATTGACAGCCACCGGGGAGCTGTTTTTT. It is translated as CASSLLTATGELFF. Complete variable domain (other parts from reference TRBV7-2 and TRBJ2-2): GAGVSQSPSNKVTEKGKDVELRCDPISGHTALYWYRQSLGQGLEFLIYFQGNSAPDKSGLPSDRFSAERTGGSVSTLTIQRTQQEDSAVYLCASSLLTATGELFFGEGSRLTVL.

The CDR3 DNA is TGTGCCAGCAGCTTTGCAGGGGGATCCACCGGGGAGCTGTTTTTT. It codes for CASSFAGGSTGELFF. The genes are TRBV5-4 and TRBJ2-2; the match to TRBD1 covers 7 bases. The CDR3 totals 15 residues. Germline lookup yields CDR1 SGHNT and CDR2 YYREEE (reference sequence). V lost 2 bases, J lost 4 bases, and 5 bases stayed unmatched.

This chain uses TRBV18 with TRBJ1-1; TRBD1 agrees at 7 bases. Trimming cost V 6 bases and J 0 bases; bases outside gene matches: 4. Germline V gene data show CDR1 as KGHSH and CDR2 as LQKENI. This CDR3 has 14 residues. Written as DNA, the CDR3 is TGTGCCAGCTCTCATGGACAGGTGAACACTGAAGCTTTCTTT. This codes for CASSHGQVNTEAFF. Looking up the rest from reference TRBV18 and TRBJ1-1 gives the full variable domain: NAGVMQNPRHLVRRRGQEARLRCSPMKGHSHVYWYRQLPEEGLKFMVYLQKENIIDESGMPKERFSAEFPKEGPSILRIQQVVRGDSAAYFCASSHGQVNTEAFFGQGTRLTVV.

This clone has a single count. The chain has TRBV27 and TRBJ2-1, with D tentatively TRBD1 (6 bases). Germline V gives CDR1 MNHEY, CDR2 SMNVEV (reference sequence). V gave up 6 bases and J gave up 0 bases, with 12 bases separating them. This CDR3 is 15 amino acids long. CDR3 residues: CASRTQGSSYNEQFF. Here the CDR3 DNA reads TGTGCCAGCAGAACACAGGGAAGCTCCTACAATGAGCAGTTCTTC.

V and J are TRBV9 and TRBJ2-7; D unresolved. This CDR3 has 13 amino acids. With 4 bases removed from V and 4 bases from J, the gap between germline ends came to 12 bases. The germline CDR1 and CDR2 sequences are SGDLS and YYNGEE. The CDR3 coding sequence is TGTGCCAGCAGCTCGCAACCCCGGTACGAGCAGTACTTC. Protein sequence: CASSSQPRYEQYF.

This clone was seen once. The CDR3 region is CASSLDREEQYF. In DNA form, the CDR3 reads TGTGCCAGCAGCTTGGACAGGGAGGAACAGTATTTT. The chain joins TRBV11-1 to TRBJ2-3, with 8 bases identical to TRBD1. The CDR3 runs 12 residues. The V segment lost 3 bases and the J segment 12 bases; nucleotides outside the gene matches: 5. The V gene's germline CDR1 is SGHAT and CDR2 FQDESV (reference sequence).

The rearrangement uses TRBV7-2 and TRBJ2-3; D might be TRBD1 (6 bases). The CDR3 has 13 residues. CDR1 and CDR2 from the germline V gene are SGHTA and FQGNSA. Trimming cost V 5 bases and J 6 bases, with 12 bases left between them. This CDR3 is CASSGPGADTQYF. For the CDR3, the DNA is TGTGCCAGCAGCGGCCCAGGGGCCGATACGCAGTATTTT.

This chain joins TRBV15 and TRBJ2-5; 13 nucleotides match TRBD2. The length of the CDR3 is 17 residues. J gave up 6 bases and V 4 bases, and 11 bases lay outside the gene matches. CDR1 and CDR2 (germline): LNHNV, YYDKDF (reference sequence). This CDR3 is CATSTLILAGGPKTQYF. In DNA form, the CDR3 reads TGTGCCACCAGCACCCTAATACTAGCGGGAGGGCCGAAGACCCAGTACTTC.

The chain joins TRBV11-2 to TRBJ2-3, with TRBD2 matching over 9 bases. This CDR3 comprises 20 residues. CDR1 SGHAT and CDR2 FQNNGV come from the germline V gene. V lost 0 bases to trimming and J lost 2 bases; unmatched junction nucleotides: 15. In DNA form, the CDR3 reads TGTGCCAGCAGCTTAGATCGCCCTAGCGGGGAGAGGTGGGACACAGATACGCAGTATTTT. It is translated as CASSLDRPSGERWDTDTQYF.

This clone was recorded at least ten times. This sequence joins TRBV18 and TRBJ2-5; TRBD2 aligns across 8 bases. With V trimmed by 3 bases and J by 4 bases, 1 base remained unmatched. The V gene's germline CDR1 is KGHSH and CDR2 LQKENI. The length of the CDR3 is 13 residues. CDR3 loop: CASSPLAGETQYF. DNA for the CDR3: TGTGCCAGCTCACCGCTAGCGGGAGAGACCCAGTACTTC.

This rearrangement joins TRBV20-1 to TRBJ2-1, with no clear D. This CDR3 contains 10 residues. CDR1 DFQATT and CDR2 SNEGSKA come from the germline V gene (reference sequence). Trimming took 6 bases from V and 9 from J, leaving 9 bases between them. CDR3 DNA sequence: TGCAGTGCAAGTCCGGGTGAGCAGTTCTTC. Translating it yields CSASPGEQFF.

The chain couples TRBV2 to TRBJ2-5, with D maybe TRBD2 (6 bases). V lost 5 bases and J 0 bases, leaving 10 bases between the germline ends. This CDR3 region has 14 residues. Germline CDR1 SNHLY, CDR2 FYNNEI. The CDR3 DNA sequence: TGTGCCAGCAGTATTCGGGGGTACCAAGAGACCCAGTACTTC. Protein product: CASSIRGYQETQYF. Based on the CDR3 plus reference TRBV2 and TRBJ2-5, the full variable domain is EPEVTQTPSHQVTQMGQEVILRCVPISNHLYFYWYRQILGQKVEFLVSFYNNEISEKSEIFDDQFSVERPDGSNFTLKIRSTKLEDSAMYFCASSIRGYQETQYFGPGTRLLVL.

The rearrangement uses TRBV5-4 and TRBJ2-3; TRBD2 aligns across 7 bases. The CDR3 consists of 14 residues. Germline V CDR1 and CDR2: SGHNT, YYREEE (reference sequence). V lost 4 bases, J lost 2 bases, and 4 bases stayed unmatched. In DNA, the CDR3 is TGTGCCAGCAGCCCCGGGGGGATCACAGATACGCAGTATTTT. This codes for CASSPGGITDTQYF.

V gene TRBV28 combines with J gene TRBJ1-4; 8 positions agree with TRBD1. This CDR3 has 13 amino acids. The V gene's germline CDR1 is MDHEN and CDR2 SYDVKM. V trimming: 6 bases; J trimming: 7 bases; junction bases outside the gene matches: 4. CDR3 loop: CASRGQVTEKLFF. The DNA for the CDR3 is TGTGCCAGCAGGGGACAGGTAACTGAAAAACTGTTTTTT.

J is TRBJ2-3 and V is TRBV14, with 7 bases identical to TRBD2. The CDR3 is made up of 15 amino acids. From germline, CDR1 is SGHDN and CDR2 FVKESK. Trimming at V came to 1 base and at J to 2 bases, leaving 3 bases not matched to a gene. The CDR3 region is CASSQAGGFTDTQYF. The CDR3, as DNA: TGTGCCAGCAGCCAAGCCGGGGGGTTCACAGATACGCAGTATTTT.